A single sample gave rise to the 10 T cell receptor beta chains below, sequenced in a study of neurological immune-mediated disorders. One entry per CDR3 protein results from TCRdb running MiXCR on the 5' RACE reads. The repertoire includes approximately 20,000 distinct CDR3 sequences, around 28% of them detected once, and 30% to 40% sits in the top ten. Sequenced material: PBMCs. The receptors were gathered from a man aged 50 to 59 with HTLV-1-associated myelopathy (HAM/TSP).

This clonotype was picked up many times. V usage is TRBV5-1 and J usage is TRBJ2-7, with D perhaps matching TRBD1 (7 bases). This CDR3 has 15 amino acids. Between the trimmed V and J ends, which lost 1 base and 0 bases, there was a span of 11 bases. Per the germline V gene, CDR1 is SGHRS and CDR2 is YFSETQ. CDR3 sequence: CASSLQGGASYEQYF. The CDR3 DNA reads TGCGCCAGCAGCTTGCAGGGGGGCGCCTCCTACGAGCAGTACTTC. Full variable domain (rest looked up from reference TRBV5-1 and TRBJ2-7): KAGVTQTPRYLIKTRGQQVTLSCSPISGHRSVSWYQQTPGQGLQFLFEYFSETQRNKGNFPGRFSGRQFSNSRSEMNVSTLELGDSALYLCASSLQGGASYEQYFGPGTRLTVT.

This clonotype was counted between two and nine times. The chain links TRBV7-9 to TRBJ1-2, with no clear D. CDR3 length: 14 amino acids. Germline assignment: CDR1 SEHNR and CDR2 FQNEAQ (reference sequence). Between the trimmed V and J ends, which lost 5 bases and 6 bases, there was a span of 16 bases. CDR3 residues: CASSEPGSKDGYTF. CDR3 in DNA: TGTGCCAGCAGCGAGCCGGGATCTAAGGATGGCTACACCTTC.

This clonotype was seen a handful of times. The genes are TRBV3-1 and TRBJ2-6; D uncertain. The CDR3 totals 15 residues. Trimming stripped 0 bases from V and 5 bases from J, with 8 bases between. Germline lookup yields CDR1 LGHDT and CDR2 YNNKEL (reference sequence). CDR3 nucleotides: TGTGCCAGCAGCCAAGATCATGACAGGGCCAACGTCCTGACTTTC. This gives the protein CASSQDHDRANVLTF.

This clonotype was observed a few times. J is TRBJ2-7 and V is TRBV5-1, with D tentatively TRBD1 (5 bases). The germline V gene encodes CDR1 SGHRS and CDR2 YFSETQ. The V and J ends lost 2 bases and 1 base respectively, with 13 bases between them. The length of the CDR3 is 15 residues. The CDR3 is CASSLQAPRSYEQYF. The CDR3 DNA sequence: TGCGCCAGCAGCTTACAGGCCCCTAGGTCCTACGAGCAGTACTTC.

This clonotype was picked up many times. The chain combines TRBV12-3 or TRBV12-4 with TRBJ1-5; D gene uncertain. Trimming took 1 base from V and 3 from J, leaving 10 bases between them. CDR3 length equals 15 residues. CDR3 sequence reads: CASSLGGFPNQPQHF. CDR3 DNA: TGTGCCAGCAGTTTAGGAGGGTTTCCCAATCAGCCCCAGCATTTT.

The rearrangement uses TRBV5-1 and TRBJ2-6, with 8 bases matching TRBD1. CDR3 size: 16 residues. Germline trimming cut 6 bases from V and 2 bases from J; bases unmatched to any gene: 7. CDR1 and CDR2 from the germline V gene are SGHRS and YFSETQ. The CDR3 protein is CASTETGGPGANVLTF. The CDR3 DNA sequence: TGCGCCAGCACGGAAACAGGGGGACCTGGGGCCAACGTCCTGACTTTC.

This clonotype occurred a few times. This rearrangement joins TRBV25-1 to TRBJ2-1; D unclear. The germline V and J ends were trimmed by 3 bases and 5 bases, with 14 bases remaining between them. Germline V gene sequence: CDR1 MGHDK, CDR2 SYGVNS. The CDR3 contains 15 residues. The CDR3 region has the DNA TGTGCCAGCAGTGACTGGGTGACCAGAAACAATGAGCAGTTCTTC. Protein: CASSDWVTRNNEQFF.

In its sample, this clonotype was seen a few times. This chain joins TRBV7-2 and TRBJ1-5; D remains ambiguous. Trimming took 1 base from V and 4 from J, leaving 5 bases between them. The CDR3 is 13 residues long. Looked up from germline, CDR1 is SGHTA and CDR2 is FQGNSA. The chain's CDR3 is CASSLGQNQPQHF. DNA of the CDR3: TGTGCCAGCAGCTTAGGACAAAATCAGCCCCAGCATTTT. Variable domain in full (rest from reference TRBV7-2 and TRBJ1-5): GAGVSQSPSNKVTEKGKDVELRCDPISGHTALYWYRQSLGQGLEFLIYFQGNSAPDKSGLPSDRFSAERTGGSVSTLTIQRTQQEDSAVYLCASSLGQNQPQHFGDGTRLSIL.

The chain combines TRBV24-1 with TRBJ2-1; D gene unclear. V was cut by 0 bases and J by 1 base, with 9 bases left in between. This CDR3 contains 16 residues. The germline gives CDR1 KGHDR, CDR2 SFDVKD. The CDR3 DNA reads TGTGCCACCAGTGATTTGGGTTCGAGTTCCTACAATGAGCAGTTCTTC. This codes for CATSDLGSSSYNEQFF.

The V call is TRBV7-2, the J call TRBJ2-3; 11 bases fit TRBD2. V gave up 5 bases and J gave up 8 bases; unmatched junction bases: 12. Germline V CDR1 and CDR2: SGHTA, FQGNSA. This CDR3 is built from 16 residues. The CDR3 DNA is TGTGCCAGCAGCCCCAGTAGCGGGGGGGTTATGGGTACGCAGTATTTT. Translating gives CASSPSSGGVMGTQYF.